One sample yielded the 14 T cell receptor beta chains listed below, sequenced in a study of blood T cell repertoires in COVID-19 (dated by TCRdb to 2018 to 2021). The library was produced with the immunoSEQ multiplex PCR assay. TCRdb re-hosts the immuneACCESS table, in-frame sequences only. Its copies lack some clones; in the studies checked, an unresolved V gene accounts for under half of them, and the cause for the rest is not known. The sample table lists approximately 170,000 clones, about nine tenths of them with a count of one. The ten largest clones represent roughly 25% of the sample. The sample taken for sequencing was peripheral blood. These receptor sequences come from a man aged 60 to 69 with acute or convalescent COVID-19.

Here the CDR3 DNA reads TGTGCCAGCAGACCAGTGGCCGCCGGGAAACTGTTTTTT. Its protein product is CASRPVAAGKLFF. The chain links TRBV6-6 to TRBJ1-4; D is uncertain. This CDR3 region has 13 residues. CDR1 is MNHNY, CDR2 SVGAGI, per germline (reference sequence). Trimming left V 6 bases short and J 11 bases short, with 16 bases between.

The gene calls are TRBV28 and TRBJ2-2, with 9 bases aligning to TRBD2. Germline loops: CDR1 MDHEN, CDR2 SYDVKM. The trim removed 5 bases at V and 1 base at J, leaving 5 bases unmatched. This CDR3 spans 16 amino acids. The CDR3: CASSKGTSLNTGELFF. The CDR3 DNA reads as TGTGCCAGCAGTAAAGGGACTAGCTTGAACACCGGGGAGCTGTTTTTT.

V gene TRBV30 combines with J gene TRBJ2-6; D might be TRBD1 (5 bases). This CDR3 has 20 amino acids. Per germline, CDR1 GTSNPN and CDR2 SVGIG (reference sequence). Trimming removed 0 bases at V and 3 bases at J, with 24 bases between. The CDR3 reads CAWSVRLWGTDSGGANVLTF. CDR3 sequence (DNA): TGTGCCTGGAGTGTAAGATTGTGGGGCACCGACTCTGGTGGGGCCAACGTCCTGACTTTC.

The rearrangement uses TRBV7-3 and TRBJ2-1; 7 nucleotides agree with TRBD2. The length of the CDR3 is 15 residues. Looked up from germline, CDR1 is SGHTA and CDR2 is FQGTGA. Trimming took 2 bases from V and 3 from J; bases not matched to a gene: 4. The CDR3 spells CASSLAGANYNEQFF. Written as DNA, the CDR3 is TGTGCCAGCAGCTTAGCGGGAGCAAACTACAATGAGCAGTTCTTC.

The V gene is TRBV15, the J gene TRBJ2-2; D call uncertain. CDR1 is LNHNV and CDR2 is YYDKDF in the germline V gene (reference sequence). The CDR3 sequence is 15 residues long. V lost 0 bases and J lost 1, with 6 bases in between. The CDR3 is CATSRDRRNTGELFF. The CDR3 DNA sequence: TGTGCCACCAGCAGAGACAGGCGGAACACCGGGGAGCTGTTTTTT.

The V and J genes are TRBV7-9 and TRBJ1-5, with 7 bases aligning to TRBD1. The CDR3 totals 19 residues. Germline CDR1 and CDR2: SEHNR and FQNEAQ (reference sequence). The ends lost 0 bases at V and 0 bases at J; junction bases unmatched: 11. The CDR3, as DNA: TGTGCCAGCAGCTTAGCGGTTTCAGGGACAGCAGATAGCAATCAGCCCCAGCATTTT. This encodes CASSLAVSGTADSNQPQHF.

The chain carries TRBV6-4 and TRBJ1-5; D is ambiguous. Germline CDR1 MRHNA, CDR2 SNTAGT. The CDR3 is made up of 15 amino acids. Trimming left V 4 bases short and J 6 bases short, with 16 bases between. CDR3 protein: CASSASGEESQPQHF. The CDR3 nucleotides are TGTGCCAGCAGTGCGAGTGGAGAGGAGAGTCAGCCCCAGCATTTT.

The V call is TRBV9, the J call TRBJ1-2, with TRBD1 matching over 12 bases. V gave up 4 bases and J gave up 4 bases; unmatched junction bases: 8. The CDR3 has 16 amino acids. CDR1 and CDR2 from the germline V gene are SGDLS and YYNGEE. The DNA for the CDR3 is TGTGCCAGCAGCCCGGGACAGGGGGCGCTTGGCTATGGCTACACCTTC. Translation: CASSPGQGALGYGYTF. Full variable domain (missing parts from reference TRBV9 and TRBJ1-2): DSGVTQTPKHLITATGQRVTLRCSPRSGDLSVYWYQQSLDQGLQFLIQYYNGEERAKGNILERFSAQQFPDLHSELNLSSLELGDSALYFCASSPGQGALGYGYTFGSGTRLTVV.

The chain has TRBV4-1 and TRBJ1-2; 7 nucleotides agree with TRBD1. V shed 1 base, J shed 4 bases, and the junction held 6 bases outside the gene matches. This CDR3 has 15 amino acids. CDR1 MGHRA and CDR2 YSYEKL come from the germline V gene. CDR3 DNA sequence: TGCGCCAGCAGCCAAGTTCGAGGGGGCCTCTATGGCTACACCTTC. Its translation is CASSQVRGGLYGYTF.

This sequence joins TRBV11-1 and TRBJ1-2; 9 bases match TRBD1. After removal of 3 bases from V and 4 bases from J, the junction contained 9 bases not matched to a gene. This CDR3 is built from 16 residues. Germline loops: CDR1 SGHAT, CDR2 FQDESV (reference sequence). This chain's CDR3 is CASSFGTGQGLYGYTF. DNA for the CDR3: TGTGCCAGCAGCTTCGGAACCGGACAGGGGCTCTATGGCTACACCTTC.

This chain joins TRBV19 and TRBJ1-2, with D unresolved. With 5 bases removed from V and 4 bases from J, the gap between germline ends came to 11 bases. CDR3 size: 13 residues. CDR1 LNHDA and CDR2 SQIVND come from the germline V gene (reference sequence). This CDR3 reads CASSQTSVYGYTF. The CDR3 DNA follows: TGTGCCAGTAGTCAGACATCGGTCTATGGCTACACCTTC.

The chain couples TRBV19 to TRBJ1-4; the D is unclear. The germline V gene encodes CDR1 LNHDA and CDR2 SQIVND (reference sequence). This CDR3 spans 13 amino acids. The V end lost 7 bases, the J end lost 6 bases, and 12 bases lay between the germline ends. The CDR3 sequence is CASKRRPDEKLFF. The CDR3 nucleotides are TGTGCCAGTAAGCGTCGGCCGGATGAAAAACTGTTTTTT.

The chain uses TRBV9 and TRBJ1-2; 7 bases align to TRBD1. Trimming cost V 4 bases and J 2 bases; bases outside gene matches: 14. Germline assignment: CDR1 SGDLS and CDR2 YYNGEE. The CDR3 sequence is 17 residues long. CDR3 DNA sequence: TGTGCCAGCAGCTCAAAAGGGGGCAGCAACCCAAACTATGGCTACACCTTC. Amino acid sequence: CASSSKGGSNPNYGYTF.

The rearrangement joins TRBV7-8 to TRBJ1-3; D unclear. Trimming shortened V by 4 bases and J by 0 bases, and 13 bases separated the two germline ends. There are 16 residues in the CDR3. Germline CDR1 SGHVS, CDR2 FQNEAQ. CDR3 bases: TGTGCCAGCAGCTATACAGCCCAGAGCTCTGGAAACACCATATATTTT. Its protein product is CASSYTAQSSGNTIYF.